The 11 T cell receptor beta chains reported below all come from one sample, sequenced in a study of regulatory T cells in long-lasting Graves disease (dated by TCRdb to about 2021). The time point label, as the study defines it: newly diagnosed GD, antithyroid drugs for less than 3 months. For both TCR sequencing and RNA sequencing, RNA was extracted from PBMCs in TRIzol. Receptors were amplified or captured by multiplex PCR. The sequencer listed for this sample is Illumina HiSeq 4000. To build TCR beta libraries, CDR3 regions were amplified by Arm-PCR using iRepertoire HTBI primers. TCRdb's own reprocessing of the public reads used fastp at Q25 and MiXCR and kept productive beta chains. Each entry is one CDR3 protein sequence, shown with its most common DNA and genes. This sample is represented by a few hundred thousand distinct CDR3 sequences; about 18% of them were singletons. The top ten constitute approximately 24% of the sample.

The sample was peripheral blood mononuclear cells (PBMCs), taken at new diagnosis, from a patient treated with antithyroid drugs. The receptor set was obtained from a female donor with Graves disease.

This clonotype was counted at least ten times. The gene calls are TRBV29-1 and TRBJ2-1, with D perhaps TRBD2 (5 bases). Germline assignment: CDR1 SQVTM and CDR2 ANQGSEA. The V end was cut by 4 bases, the J end by 5 bases, with 12 bases between. CDR3 size: 13 residues. The CDR3 loop is CSVVGGWNNEQFF. CDR3 DNA: TGCAGCGTTGTGGGCGGGTGGAACAATGAGCAGTTCTTC.

This clonotype was observed many times. The genes are TRBV7-3 and TRBJ2-2; 10 bases align to TRBD1. With V trimmed by 4 bases and J by 4 bases, 3 bases remained unmatched. The CDR3 covers 15 residues. The germline V gene has CDR1 SGHTA and CDR2 FQGTGA. This CDR3 reads CASSSWTGGTGELFF. In nucleotides, the CDR3 is TGTGCCAGCAGCTCCTGGACAGGGGGCACCGGGGAGCTGTTTTTT.

The chain couples TRBV5-6 to TRBJ1-1; the match to TRBD1 covers 9 bases. The CDR3 runs 15 residues. V shed 5 bases, J shed 3 bases, and the junction held 8 bases outside the gene matches. The germline V gene encodes CDR1 SGHDT and CDR2 YYEEEE. This CDR3 is CASSTGTGLYTEAFF. In nucleotides, the CDR3 is TGTGCCAGCAGTACCGGGACAGGGCTTTACACTGAAGCTTTCTTT.

This clonotype was detected many times. The chain uses TRBV11-2 and TRBJ2-7, with D hard to call. Trimming shortened V by 1 base and J by 12 bases, and 10 bases separated the two germline ends. This CDR3 comprises 11 residues. CDR1 SGHAT and CDR2 FQNNGV come from the germline V gene. This chain's CDR3 is CASSLVGDRYF. CDR3 nucleotide sequence: TGTGCCAGCAGCTTAGTAGGTGACCGGTACTTC.

This chain uses TRBV24-1 with TRBJ2-1; 10 positions agree with TRBD2. The V gene end was trimmed by 5 bases and the J gene end by 9 bases; junction bases not matched to a gene: 6. The germline CDR1 and CDR2 sequences are KGHDR and SFDVKD. The CDR3 extends over 14 amino acids. The CDR3 DNA reads as TGTGCCACCAGTGTGAGCGGGAGGGCGTTTGAGCAGTTCTTC. Protein: CATSVSGRAFEQFF.

This clonotype was counted ten times or more. J is TRBJ2-7 and V is TRBV18, with 8 bases aligning to TRBD1. The CDR3 contains 13 residues. The J segment lost 0 bases and the V segment lost 5 bases, leaving 0 bases of the junction unmatched. Germline V gene lookup returns CDR1 KGHSH and CDR2 LQKENI. Written as DNA, the CDR3 is TGTGCCAGCTCAGACAGGGGCTCCTACGAGCAGTACTTC. It yields the protein CASSDRGSYEQYF.

This clonotype was observed at least ten times. The genes are TRBV6-1 and TRBJ1-2; unclear D gene. Germline V gene lookup returns CDR1 MNHNS and CDR2 SASEGT. The CDR3 runs 13 residues. Deletions cut 4 bases from V and 1 base from J, with 7 bases between. DNA of the CDR3: TGTGCCAGCAGTGTTGCGGTTAACTATGGCTACACCTTC. Its protein is CASSVAVNYGYTF.

There are many counts of this clonotype. J is TRBJ2-1 and V is TRBV28; 14 nucleotides match TRBD2. Germline V gene sequence: CDR1 MDHEN, CDR2 SYDVKM. The CDR3 runs to 16 residues. V was pared by 2 bases and J by 10 bases, with 7 bases of the junction left unmatched. CDR3 DNA: TGTGCCAGCAGTTTACCCGCCGGGACTAGCGGGAGCGAGCAGTTCTTC. Translated: CASSLPAGTSGSEQFF.

This clonotype was recorded at least ten times. The J gene is TRBJ1-2, the V gene TRBV6-9, with no clear D. This CDR3 region has 13 residues. Germline V gene sequence: CDR1 MNHGY, CDR2 SVAAGI. The germline V and J ends were trimmed by 3 bases and 4 bases, with 9 bases remaining between them. This chain's CDR3 is CASSYGLSYGYTF. The CDR3 DNA sequence: TGTGCCAGCAGTTACGGGCTCAGCTATGGCTACACCTTC.

This clonotype has ten or more counts. The chain recombines TRBV7-2 with TRBJ2-6; D not resolved. Trimming removed 0 bases from V and 0 bases from J, with 9 bases in between. This CDR3 has 17 residues. Germline CDR1 and CDR2: SGHTA and FQGNSA. The CDR3 here is CASSLALGRSGANVLTF. CDR3 bases: TGTGCCAGCAGCTTAGCGCTTGGGCGCTCTGGGGCCAACGTCCTGACTTTC. The full variable domain, rest sourced from reference TRBV7-2 and TRBJ2-6, is GAGVSQSPSNKVTEKGKDVELRCDPISGHTALYWYRQSLGQGLEFLIYFQGNSAPDKSGLPSDRFSAERTGGSVSTLTIQRTQQEDSAVYLCASSLALGRSGANVLTFGAGSRLTVL.

In this sample, this clonotype turned up many times. The chain links TRBV19 to TRBJ2-5; 12 positions match TRBD2. The CDR3 is 15 amino acids. The germline gives CDR1 LNHDA, CDR2 SQIVND (reference sequence). V shed 5 bases, J shed 5 bases, and the junction held 6 bases outside the gene matches. The CDR3 here is CASSLAGGPGETQYF. CDR3 DNA: TGTGCCAGTAGTCTAGCGGGAGGGCCGGGGGAGACCCAGTACTTC.